This TCR beta chain was found in a study of graft-versus-host responses after intestinal transplantation. The germline V gene has CDR1 KGHSH and CDR2 LQKENI. V was pared by 3 bases and J by 3 bases, with 12 bases between. This CDR3 spans 14 amino acids. Here immunoSEQ multiplex PCR was the method, and the copy in TCRdb shows in-frame clones only, minus some. Counted here are nearly 100,000 clones, roughly 90% occurring once; the ten biggest clones make up 16%. The chain employs TRBV18 and TRBJ2-7; tentative D call: TRBD1 (5 bases). The clonotype comes from a human patient who received an intestinal transplant, so some T cells may come from the graft donor. Sequencing was performed on PBMCs, taken around 450 days after intestinal transplant. CDR3 bases: TGTGCCAGCTCACCGTTGCAGGGTGGCTACGAGCAGTACTTC. This translates into CASSPLQGGYEQYF.